These 6 T cell receptor beta chains originate from one sample sequenced in a study of cytomegalovirus exposure and HLA in healthy donors. 60 Vbeta and 13 Jbeta primers were used in PCR. Method: immunoSEQ multiplex PCR; TCRdb's copy keeps in-frame clones and lacks some. The repertoire holds about 61,000 clones, with more than 70% as singletons. Sequenced: PBMCs. These receptors all come from a man aged 45-60 years in good health and CMV-seropositive.

The rearrangement joins TRBV6-5 to TRBJ2-1; 8 nucleotides line up with TRBD1. The CDR3 totals 15 residues. V lost 0 bases and J lost 9; bases outside the gene matches: 7. Germline CDR1 reads MNHEY; CDR2 reads SVGAGI. This CDR3 reads CASSYSRQGASEQFF. DNA of the CDR3: TGTGCCAGCAGTTACTCGAGGCAGGGGGCAAGTGAGCAGTTCTTC.

V and J are TRBV4-1 and TRBJ2-2; 8 bases line up with TRBD2. With 7 bases clipped from V and 6 bases from J, the junction kept 13 bases outside the gene matches. This CDR3 region has 16 residues. Germline CDR1 reads MGHRA; CDR2 reads YSYEKL. CDR3: CASNRPGLGSAGELFF. DNA of the CDR3: TGCGCCAGCAACCGCCCGGGACTAGGGAGCGCCGGGGAGCTGTTTTTT.

The chain couples TRBV7-9 to TRBJ2-3; tentatively, D is TRBD2 (5 bases). The germline V gene encodes CDR1 SEHNR and CDR2 FQNEAQ (reference sequence). V lost 3 bases and J lost 2, with 18 bases in between. The CDR3 sequence is 17 residues long. CDR3 amino acids: CASSFERAGEATDTQYF. The CDR3 nucleotides read TGTGCCAGCAGCTTTGAGAGGGCCGGTGAGGCCACAGATACGCAGTATTTT.

This clone appeared a few times. The chain uses TRBV9 and TRBJ1-1; unclear D gene. Trimming pared 3 bases from V and 6 bases from J, leaving 18 bases between. Germline lookup yields CDR1 SGDLS and CDR2 YYNGEE. This CDR3 is 15 amino acids long. The CDR3, as DNA: TGTGCCAGCAGCGCAGACTCTCACCTGCTCGCTGAAGCTTTCTTT. As protein: CASSADSHLLAEAFF. Full variable domain (outside the CDR3, taken from reference TRBV9 and TRBJ1-1): DSGVTQTPKHLITATGQRVTLRCSPRSGDLSVYWYQQSLDQGLQFLIQYYNGEERAKGNILERFSAQQFPDLHSELNLSSLELGDSALYFCASSADSHLLAEAFFGQGTRLTVV.

The chain links TRBV7-9 to TRBJ2-7, with 10 positions matching TRBD1. Germline lookup yields CDR1 SEHNR and CDR2 FQNEAQ (reference sequence). This CDR3 contains 16 residues. V was clipped by 0 bases and J by 4 bases; unmatched bases: 6. This CDR3 is CASSLAGQGGLYEQYF. DNA of the CDR3: TGTGCCAGCAGCTTAGCAGGACAGGGGGGACTTTACGAGCAGTACTTC.

CDR3 sequence: CASSLRGKETQYF. CDR3 coding DNA: TGTGCCAGCAGTTTAAGAGGGAAGGAGACCCAGTACTTC. The chain has TRBV27 and TRBJ2-5; possible D gene TRBD2, 5 bases. This CDR3 comprises 13 residues. CDR1 is MNHEY, CDR2 SMNVEV, per germline (reference sequence). With 2 bases removed from V and 5 bases from J, the gap between germline ends came to 9 bases.